This T cell receptor (beta chain) was recorded in a study of T cell changes during pregnancy in multiple sclerosis. Sequenced by immunoSEQ multiplex PCR; TCRdb stores in-frame clones only, minus some. The table shows roughly 120,000 clones, with roughly 90% occurring only once. This CDR3 comprises 16 residues. Germline CDR1 and CDR2: SGHRS and YFSETQ. V gave up 3 bases and J gave up 6 bases, with 19 bases separating them. The V gene is TRBV5-1, the J gene TRBJ2-1; D remains ambiguous. The origin of this receptor is a female donor with multiple sclerosis, enrolled in a pregnancy study. The sample in question was peripheral blood, obtained in the third trimester of pregnancy. The CDR3 coding sequence is TGCGCCAGCAGCTCCGATCTAGGCACGTTTGGCAATGAGCAGTTCTTC. This sequence encodes CASSSDLGTFGNEQFF.